The next 4 T cell receptor beta chains were all read from a single sample in a study of radiotherapy plus CTLA-4 blockade in lung cancer. The table came from immunoSEQ multiplex PCR; TCRdb's copy has only in-frame clones and leaves some out. The table shows some 50,000 clones, with approximately 79% occurring only once. The source was peripheral blood, collected from a patient treated with radiotherapy plus ipilimumab. These receptors originate from a human donor with non-small cell lung cancer who had a partial response to radiotherapy plus ipilimumab.

The rearrangement uses TRBV18 and TRBJ2-6, with 10 bases matching TRBD1. The CDR3 spans 17 residues. J was trimmed by 1 base and V by 6 bases; bases with no gene match: 6. The germline gives CDR1 KGHSH, CDR2 LQKENI. The CDR3 reads CASSRQGAMSGANVLTF. CDR3 nucleotides: TGTGCCAGCTCTCGACAGGGGGCCATGTCTGGGGCCAACGTCCTGACTTTC.

The chain recombines TRBV7-6 with TRBJ1-1; D is unresolved. The V end lost 0 bases, the J end lost 1 base, and 6 bases lay between the germline ends. The length of the CDR3 is 14 residues. Germline CDR1 is SGHVS and CDR2 is FNYEAQ. CDR3 region: CASSLAYGNTEAFF. The CDR3 region has the DNA TGTGCCAGCAGCTTAGCGTACGGGAACACTGAAGCTTTCTTT.

The V and J genes are TRBV11-2 and TRBJ2-7; weak D call: TRBD2 (5 bases). CDR3 size: 11 residues. From germline, CDR1 is SGHAT and CDR2 FQNNGV. Between the trimmed V and J ends, which lost 5 bases and 7 bases, there was a span of 9 bases. This chain's CDR3 is CASSPPGEQYF. CDR3 coding DNA: TGTGCCAGCAGCCCTCCGGGGGAGCAGTACTTC.

The V call is TRBV9, the J call TRBJ2-1, with D possibly matching TRBD2 (6 bases). The germline V and J ends were trimmed by 0 bases and 0 bases, with 7 bases remaining between them. The CDR3 spans 15 residues. Germline V gene data show CDR1 as SGDLS and CDR2 as YYNGEE. The CDR3 is CASSVGGLSYNEQFF. Here the CDR3 DNA reads TGTGCCAGCAGCGTAGGGGGACTCTCCTACAATGAGCAGTTCTTC.